The following is a T cell receptor beta chain sequence with its context. This sample is drawn from a study of CD8 T cells in Susac syndrome. Random hexamers served to reverse transcribe about 0.5 to 1 ug RNA. Multiplex immunoSEQ PCR targeted 54 Vbeta and 13 Jbeta TCR beta segments. TCRdb passed the immunoSEQ multiplex PCR reads through MiXCR, listing each CDR3 protein once. There are some 190,000 distinct CDR3 sequences in the sample; 95% occur only once, and about 0.1% lies in the top ten. V was shortened by 5 bases and J by 1 base, with 12 bases between the two germline ends. The CDR3 is 15 residues long. CDR1 and CDR2 (germline): SGHAT, FQNNGV. Sequencing of TCR beta covered CD8+ and CD4+ T cells obtained from blood. Healthy donors formed controls matched for age and sex. TEMRA cells were enriched by FACS, while CD8+ and CD4+ T cells were obtained through a negative isolation that was performed magnetically.

The chain uses TRBV11-2 and TRBJ1-3; D unresolved. The receptor was derived from a human donor in good health. Sequenced input: CD4+ T cells from PBMCs. The CDR3 region has the DNA TGTGCCAGCAGCGTCTATTTCAGTTCTGGAAACACCATATATTTT. The encoded protein is CASSVYFSSGNTIYF.